The rows below give T cell receptor beta chains drawn from one sample of a study of radiotherapy plus CTLA-4 blockade in lung cancer. The method was immunoSEQ multiplex PCR; TCRdb's version includes in-frame clones alone and lacks a portion of them. Of around 80,000 clones detected, roughly four fifths appear once; the ten largest clones hold 0.65% to 0.85%. Sequenced material: peripheral blood, taken from a patient treated with radiotherapy plus ipilimumab. Source of these receptors: a human donor with non-small cell lung cancer who had stable disease on radiotherapy plus ipilimumab. CDR3s include the opening cysteine and the closing phenylalanine or tryptophan. A D gene is named only where the DNA matches it firmly. Not all rows give a size; the values are once, few, many and, for expanded clones, a class.

>TRBJ2-1|NA|TRBV5-4|NA|15
TGTGCCAGCAGCTCACCTACTAGCTCCTACAATGAGCAGTTCTTC
CASSSPTSSYNEQFF
>TRBJ2-1|NA|TRBV27|NA|15
TGTGCCAGCAGTTTATCGAGGGGTCTGGGGAATGAGCAGTTCTTC
CASSLSRGLGNEQFF
>TRBJ1-1|NA|TRBV5-1|NA|15
TGCGCCAGCAGCGGCGGAGGAGGACTGAGCACTGAAGCTTTCTTT
CASSGGGGLSTEAFF
>TRBJ2-7|NA|TRBV7-9|NA|14
TGTGCCAGCAGCTTAGCCCCCCTTACCTACGAGCAGTACTTC
CASSLAPLTYEQYF
>TRBJ1-5|once|TRBV5-5|TRBD1|14
TGTGCCAGCAGCCCGACAGGGGTCAATCAGCCCCAGCATTTT
CASSPTGVNQPQHF
>TRBJ2-3|NA|TRBV27|TRBD2|18
TGTGCCAGCGAACCTCGACCGGGACTAGCGGGGCCCACAGATACGCAGTATTTT
CASEPRPGLAGPTDTQYF
>TRBJ1-1|NA|TRBV29-1|NA|14
TGCAGCGTCGTCGGGGCAGGGTGGAGCACTGAAGCTTTCTTT
CSVVGAGWSTEAFF
>TRBJ1-2|NA|TRBV4-1|NA|16
TGCGCCAGCAGCCAAGATAGGGGAACAGCAAACTATGGCTACACCTTC
CASSQDRGTANYGYTF
>TRBJ2-3|NA|TRBV20-1|NA|11
TGCAGTGCTAGTAACACAGATACGCAGTATTTT
CSASNTDTQYF
>TRBJ1-6|NA|TRBV15|TRBD1|17
TGTGCCACCAGCAGAGATCGGTTACAGGGGAATATATCACCCCTCCACTTT
CATSRDRLQGNISPLHF
>TRBJ2-2|NA|TRBV27|NA|16
TGTGCCAGCAGTTTCAGCAGCTTGAAGGGCACCGGGGAGCTGTTTTTT
CASSFSSLKGTGELFF
>TRBJ2-7|NA|TRBV30|NA|13
TGTGCCTGGAGTGTACGCGGAAACGACGAGCAGTACTTC
CAWSVRGNDEQYF
>TRBJ2-1|NA|TRBV5-4|NA|12
TGTGCCAGTCGAACCTCTTCCAATGAGCAGTTCTTC
CASRTSSNEQFF
>TRBJ2-2|NA|TRBV7-9|NA|11
TGTGCCAGCAGCCTCGCACGGGAGCTGTTTTTT
CASSLARELFF
>TRBJ2-3|NA|TRBV4-1|NA|12
TGCGCCAGCAGCCGTCGGGCCGAGACGCAGTATTTT
CASSRRAETQYF
>TRBJ2-1|NA|TRBV6-1|TRBD2|13
TGTGCCAGCAGTGCCGTACAGCCCGGGACTAGCTTCTTC
CASSAVQPGTSFF
>TRBJ2-2|NA|TRBV28|NA|13
TGTGCCAGCAGTTTTAGAGCCACCGGGGAGCTGTTTTTT
CASSFRATGELFF
>TRBJ1-3|NA|TRBV2|NA|15
TGTGCCAGCACTTTGGGCGGGGCTGCTGGAAACACCATATATTTT
CASTLGGAAGNTIYF
>TRBJ1-5|once|TRBV27|NA|15
TGTGCCCGCACTCCGCCGGGGGGGGAGGATCAGCCCCAGCATTTT
CARTPPGGEDQPQHF
>TRBJ2-4|NA|TRBV14|TRBD2|19
TGTGCCAGCAGCCCTAAACAGTCTAGCGGGAGGCGATCCAAAAACATTCAGTACTTC
CASSPKQSSGRRSKNIQYF
>TRBJ1-2|few|TRBV9|NA|15
TGTGCCAGCAGCCATGGACAGTTAGCTAACTATGGCTACACCTTC
CASSHGQLANYGYTF
>TRBJ1-2|NA|TRBV13|TRBD1|14
TGTGCCAGCAGCTCGGGACAGGGGGCACGTGGCTACACCTTC
CASSSGQGARGYTF
>TRBJ1-2|NA|TRBV10-1|NA|13
TGCGCCAGCAGGGTTAGGGGAGACTATGGCTACACCTTC
CASRVRGDYGYTF
>TRBJ2-1|NA|TRBV9|TRBD1|15
TGTGCCAGCAGCGTAGCTTGGGACAGGGGATTCGTGCAGTTCTTC
CASSVAWDRGFVQFF
>TRBJ2-3|NA|TRBV7-8|NA|14
TGTGCCAGCAGCTTAGGGGGGCCTTCCGATACGCAGTATTTT
CASSLGGPSDTQYF
>TRBJ1-3|once|TRBV30|NA|13
TGTGCCTGGAGTGGGGAGAATGGAAACACCATATATTTT
CAWSGENGNTIYF
>TRBJ1-5|NA|TRBV7-2|TRBD1|17
TGTGCCAGCAGCTTACAGGGGGGCGGATATAGCAATCAGCCCCAGCATTTT
CASSLQGGGYSNQPQHF
>TRBJ2-7|NA|TRBV30|TRBD2|14
TGTGCCTGGACACTAGCGGGAGGGGTGAGGGAGCAGTACTTC
CAWTLAGGVREQYF
>TRBJ1-1|NA|TRBV6-5|NA|16
TGTGCCAGCAGTTACACGCGACAGGTGATGAACACTGAAGCTTTCTTT
CASSYTRQVMNTEAFF
>TRBJ2-7|NA|TRBV6-5|TRBD1|13
TGTGCCAGCAGGGGACAGGGGTTGGACGAGCAGTACTTC
CASRGQGLDEQYF
>TRBJ1-2|few|TRBV28|TRBD1|12
TGTGCCAGCTCGGACAGGGGAGGTGGCTACACCTTC
CASSDRGGGYTF
>TRBJ1-3|NA|TRBV10-3|TRBD1|16
TGTGCCATCAGCGCCGGACAGGATTTCTCTGGAAACACCATATATTTT
CAISAGQDFSGNTIYF
>TRBJ2-2|NA|TRBV11-2|TRBD2|15
TGTGCCAGCAGCTTGGGACTAGCGGGAATGGGGGAGCTGTTTTTT
CASSLGLAGMGELFF
>TRBJ1-1|NA|TRBV18|NA|17
TGTGCCAGCTCACCTGTTTGGGCGATAACTATGAACACTGAAGCTTTCTTT
CASSPVWAITMNTEAFF
>TRBJ1-1|once|TRBV6-6|TRBD1|16
TGTGCCAGCAGCCCAAGACAGGGCCTCATGAACACTGAAGCTTTCTTT
CASSPRQGLMNTEAFF
>TRBJ1-6|NA|TRBV28|NA|15
TGTGCCAGCAGTTCTTTCGTCCAGGGGAATTCACCCCTCCACTTT
CASSSFVQGNSPLHF
>TRBJ2-3|NA|TRBV28|NA|16
TGTGCCAGCAGTTCCCCCGCGGCGCAGGTTACAGATACGCAGTATTTT
CASSSPAAQVTDTQYF
>TRBJ2-7|NA|TRBV30|NA|10
TGTGCCTGGAGTGGGGGCGAGCAGTACTTC
CAWSGGEQYF
>TRBJ2-5|NA|TRBV6-5|NA|11
TGTGCCAGCAGTTACCAAGAGACCCAGTACTTC
CASSYQETQYF
>TRBJ1-2|NA|TRBV19|TRBD1|13
TGTGCCAGTAGCCGACAGGGGACCTATGGCTACACCTTC
CASSRQGTYGYTF
>TRBJ1-5|NA|TRBV10-3|NA|9
TGTGCCGTCGGCCAGCCCCAGCATTTT
CAVGQPQHF
>TRBJ2-1|NA|TRBV9|NA|18
TGTGCCAGCAGCGTAGGACAATACAGGGGAGGCCCCGTCCATGAGCAGTTCTTC
CASSVGQYRGGPVHEQFF
>TRBJ2-7|NA|TRBV5-1|TRBD1|15
TGCGCCAGCAGCTTTTCCGGGACAGGGCCCTACGAGCAGTACTTC
CASSFSGTGPYEQYF
>TRBJ1-1|NA|TRBV5-4|TRBD1|16
TGTGCCAGCAGCCCTACCACAGGGGGCCGGAACACTGAAGCTTTCTTT
CASSPTTGGRNTEAFF
>TRBJ2-5|once|TRBV5-1|TRBD2|14
TGCGCCAGCAGCCGGACTAGCGGGAGCGAGACCCAGTACTTC
CASSRTSGSETQYF
>TRBJ2-3|NA|TRBV28|NA|15
TGTGCCAGCAGTTTAGGCAGGGGTAGCACAGATACGCAGTATTTT
CASSLGRGSTDTQYF
>TRBJ1-1|NA|TRBV5-8|NA|15
TGTGCCAGCAGCTCGACGGGGGGCTGGAACACTGAAGCTTTCTTT
CASSSTGGWNTEAFF
>TRBJ2-7|NA|TRBV5-4|NA|14
TGTGCCAGCAGCTTCGGGGCCCGGCTCGGCGAGCAGTACTTC
CASSFGARLGEQYF
>TRBJ1-2|NA|TRBV4-2|NA|18
TGTGCCAGCAGCCAAGGAGGAAGGGCAGGCGTAACCTCTTATGGCTACACCTTC
CASSQGGRAGVTSYGYTF
>TRBJ2-1|few|TRBV6-5|TRBD2|14
TGTGCCAGCACCTCAATAGCGGGGTACAATGAGCAGTTCTTC
CASTSIAGYNEQFF
>TRBJ1-1|NA|TRBV18|NA|16
TGTGCCAGCTCTCTCGATCAGGCGGGAATGGGCACTGAAGCTTTCTTT
CASSLDQAGMGTEAFF
>TRBJ1-1|NA|TRBV7-9|NA|13
TGTGCCAGCAGCTCCGCCGGGATCACTGAAGCTTTCTTT
CASSSAGITEAFF
>TRBJ1-3|once|TRBV28|NA|16
TGTGCCAGCAGTTTATCTTCAGGGGAGGGTGGAAACACCATATATTTT
CASSLSSGEGGNTIYF
>TRBJ2-3|NA|TRBV28|TRBD2|14
TGTGCCAGCAGGTCTGTGCGGGGGAGAGATACGCAGTATTTT
CASRSVRGRDTQYF
>TRBJ2-5|few|TRBV14|TRBD2|20
TGTGCCAGCAGCCAAGACGTTTTTTTCGAGACTAGCGGGGTGGGGGAGACCCAGTACTTC
CASSQDVFFETSGVGETQYF
>TRBJ1-1|NA|TRBV6-1|NA|13
TGTGCCAGCAGTGTCCTCCGGGGGACTGAAGCTTTCTTT
CASSVLRGTEAFF
>TRBJ2-3|NA|TRBV19|NA|12
TGTGCCAGTAGTAAGAGCGCAGATACGCAGTATTTT
CASSKSADTQYF
>TRBJ2-7|NA|TRBV2|NA|13
TGTGCCATACCGCGGGGCGGCACCTACGAGCAGTACTTC
CAIPRGGTYEQYF
>TRBJ2-7|NA|TRBV30|TRBD2|13
TGTGCCTGGAGAGGGACTAGCGGGACGTCCCAGTACTTC
CAWRGTSGTSQYF
>TRBJ2-1|once|TRBV29-1|NA|14
TGCAGCGTTGGTGTAGGGGCGCGGGGCAATGAGCAGTTCTTC
CSVGVGARGNEQFF